A selection of T cell receptor beta chains follows, all from one sample in a study of blood T cell repertoires in COVID-19. Profiling relied on immunoSEQ multiplex PCR, and the TCRdb table lists in-frame clones only, not all of them. The profile covers 200,000 to 250,000 clones, with approximately 90% appearing a single time and approximately 6.1% taken by the ten largest. The sequencing input was peripheral blood. These receptors were taken from a man aged 80 or over with acute or convalescent COVID-19. Each CDR3 is given with its conserved first and last residue. The D gene is left open where the match is weak.

v_call,j_call,d_call,cdr3_aa
TRBV2,TRBJ1-1,TRBD1,CASSPHGQGTNTEAFF
TRBV6-2/TRBV6-3,TRBJ2-7,TRBD1,CASSPRTGVYEQYF
TRBV24-1,TRBJ1-5,.,CATSDPRTGNQPQHF
TRBV6-5,TRBJ1-6,TRBD1,CASSIQGQGNSPLHF
TRBV27,TRBJ1-3,.,CASSSRSGGNTIYF
TRBV21-1,TRBJ2-4,.,CASSNGEHRNIQYF
TRBV19,TRBJ2-1,.,CASTQPGVNEQFF
TRBV30,TRBJ1-5,.,CAWSRGVPNQPQHF
TRBV29-1,TRBJ1-6,TRBD1,CSVKETIGQGDNSPLHF
TRBV4-1,TRBJ2-3,TRBD2,CASSQVWRSAGGEDTQYF
TRBV5-1,TRBJ2-4,TRBD2,CASSSQTSGANIQYF
TRBV5-1,TRBJ2-3,TRBD2,CASSWGLAGSGDTQYF
TRBV12-3/TRBV12-4,TRBJ1-2,.,CASSPLKYGYTF
TRBV18,TRBJ1-1,TRBD1,CASSDRGAWNTEAFF
TRBV6-1,TRBJ2-3,.,CASSEFRQGTTDTQYF
TRBV7-7,TRBJ2-1,TRBD2,CASSPTSGRSNEQFF
TRBV5-4,TRBJ1-2,TRBD1,CASTGQGFNYGYTF
TRBV2,TRBJ1-1,.,CASSERGWVNTEAFF
TRBV5-1,TRBJ1-4,TRBD1,CASSGVQGVSGEKLFF
TRBV6-5,TRBJ2-6,.,CASSNFGANVLTF
TRBV7-2,TRBJ2-5,TRBD2,CASSSMGTSGTQYF
TRBV6-5,TRBJ1-2,TRBD1,CASSQAGGNTYGYTF
TRBV3-1/TRBV3-2,TRBJ1-2,.,CASSRSRVSGYGYTF
TRBV19,TRBJ2-3,.,CASSPSYTDTQYF
TRBV19,TRBJ2-1,TRBD1,CASSIRDRAYNEQFF
TRBV24-1,TRBJ2-1,.,CATSDYRGASGKHNEQFF
TRBV21-1,TRBJ2-5,.,CASSKRSWAAGGFQETQYF
TRBV6-2/TRBV6-3,TRBJ2-1,TRBD2,CASSVHSGRRNNEQFF
TRBV5-1,TRBJ2-5,.,CASSLGQRPGTQYF
TRBV10-3,TRBJ2-7,TRBD2,CAISELAGGDEQYF
TRBV5-1,TRBJ1-1,TRBD1,CASSFRTGADTEAFF
TRBV19,TRBJ1-6,.,CASSIAGQGSSPLHF
TRBV19,TRBJ2-7,.,CASSIGLRGNEQYF
TRBV9,TRBJ1-3,.,CASSVGPLRSLGNTIYF
TRBV29-1,TRBJ1-4,TRBD1,CSVGGQGSGNEKLFF
TRBV30,TRBJ1-2,.,CAWRQGNYGYTF
TRBV7-9,TRBJ2-7,TRBD2,CASSSGLADYEQYF
TRBV19,TRBJ2-4,TRBD1,CASTQGAPSGNIQYF
TRBV27,TRBJ1-2,TRBD1,CASSLWAGGGYGYTF
TRBV18,TRBJ2-5,TRBD1,CASSGTGYETQYF
TRBV10-2,TRBJ1-5,TRBD1,CATRDTGGSNQPQHF
TRBV30,TRBJ2-7,TRBD2,CASRRGGTSYEQYF
TRBV24-1,TRBJ1-5,TRBD1,CATSDGQGALGRSNQPQHF
TRBV6-2/TRBV6-3,TRBJ1-4,.,CASSYSDSTGREKLFF
TRBV28,TRBJ1-5,.,CASSLIPRRESNQPQHF
TRBV6-2/TRBV6-3,TRBJ1-5,.,CASSSAAKGGSNQPQHF
TRBV29-1,TRBJ2-2,TRBD2,CSARTSGNGELFF
TRBV7-8,TRBJ1-1,.,CASSLEGVATEAFF
TRBV27,TRBJ2-5,.,CANPWGSLMCRQETQYF